This TCR beta chain was captured in a study of OX40 agonist ivuxolimab in advanced cancers. Regarding this clone: Its specificity is unknown.

TCRdb's copy holds only in-frame clones and misses some; the assay was immunoSEQ multiplex PCR. Among about 34,000 clones listed, 81% were seen once. There are 13 residues in the CDR3. The germline V and J ends were trimmed by 2 bases and 2 bases, with 7 bases remaining between them. Germline V CDR1 and CDR2: SGHRS, YFSETQ. Peripheral blood came from all dose cohorts at three timepoints. Whole-study findings and limits: Some patients who did not respond also had low normalized T-cell clonal expansion. CD4+ T cells averaged fewer expanded clones than CD8+ T cells.

Source: CD4+ or CD8+ T cells sorted from blood, taken in a trial of the OX40 agonist ivuxolimab. This clonotype originated in an adult with an advanced solid tumor such as melanoma, head and neck, liver or kidney cancer. The gene calls are TRBV5-1 and TRBJ2-5, with D uncertain. The chain's CDR3 is CASSFGRQETQYF. The CDR3 bases are TGCGCCAGCAGCTTTGGACGGCAAGAGACCCAGTACTTC.